One and the same sample provided the 32 T cell receptor beta chains below, sequenced in a study of OX40 agonist ivuxolimab in advanced cancers. The protocol was immunoSEQ multiplex PCR, while the TCRdb copy is restricted to in-frame clones and leaves out a portion. The repertoire includes over 60,000 clones, roughly 87% of them detected once, and about 4% sits in the top ten. The material was CD4+ or CD8+ T cells sorted from blood, obtained in a trial of the OX40 agonist ivuxolimab. These receptors were taken from an adult with an advanced solid tumor such as melanoma, head and neck, liver or kidney cancer.

This sequence joins TRBV5-1 and TRBJ2-3; weak D call: TRBD2 (6 bases). Germline CDR1 is SGHRS and CDR2 is YFSETQ. The V end lost 2 bases, the J end lost 0 bases, and 10 bases lay between the germline ends. The CDR3 is 15 amino acids. The CDR3 DNA is TGCGCCAGCAGCTTACGCGGGGCTAGCACAGATACGCAGTATTTT. Protein product: CASSLRGASTDTQYF.

V is TRBV5-1 and J is TRBJ2-3; TRBD2 agrees at 11 bases. Per germline, CDR1 SGHRS and CDR2 YFSETQ. V shed 1 base and J 5 bases; nucleotides not matched to a gene: 3. The CDR3 consists of 15 residues. CDR3 coding DNA: TGCGCCAGCAGCTTGCTACTAGCGGGAGTAGATACGCAGTATTTT. Protein product: CASSLLLAGVDTQYF.

The chain links TRBV10-3 to TRBJ2-1; tentative D call: TRBD2 (6 bases). The CDR3 is 15 amino acids. V lost 5 bases, J lost 3 bases, and 14 bases lay in between. CDR1 ENHRY and CDR2 SYGVKD come from the germline V gene. The CDR3 loop reads CAISLGGNFYNEQFF. In nucleotides, the CDR3 is TGTGCCATCAGTCTGGGGGGTAACTTCTACAATGAGCAGTTCTTC.

The chain links TRBV30 to TRBJ2-3, with D tentatively TRBD2 (7 bases). CDR3 length: 14 amino acids. The germline CDR1 and CDR2 sequences are GTSNPN and SVGIG (reference sequence). The V gene lost 0 bases and the J gene lost 1 base, with 8 bases spanning the gap. CDR3 in amino acids: CAWSVGGGTDTQYF. For the CDR3, the DNA is TGTGCCTGGAGTGTAGGGGGGGGCACAGATACGCAGTATTTT.

This chain connects TRBV7-3 to TRBJ2-3; the D is unclear. Trimming removed 1 base at V and 6 bases at J, with 8 bases between. CDR3 length equals 13 residues. The germline V gene encodes CDR1 SGHTA and CDR2 FQGTGA. CDR3 amino acids: CASSLMAGDTQYF. The DNA for the CDR3 is TGTGCCAGCAGCTTAATGGCCGGCGATACGCAGTATTTT.

This rearrangement joins TRBV14 to TRBJ2-3; D call uncertain. There are 12 residues in the CDR3. CDR1 and CDR2 (germline): SGHDN, FVKESK. V was trimmed by 4 bases and J by 1 base, leaving 3 bases between them. The CDR3 reads CASSPRTDTQYF. The CDR3 region has the DNA TGTGCCAGCAGCCCGCGCACAGATACGCAGTATTTT.

The V and J genes are TRBV19 and TRBJ2-4; 16 bases line up with TRBD2. V dropped 6 bases and J dropped 7; count of bases not matched to a gene: 12. CDR1 is LNHDA, CDR2 SQIVND, per germline (reference sequence). This CDR3 is built from 18 residues. In DNA, the CDR3 is TGTGCCAGTAGCGCAACCTCGGGACTAGCGGGAGGGCGGAACATTCAGTACTTC. Amino acids: CASSATSGLAGGRNIQYF.

The V and J genes are TRBV11-1 and TRBJ2-5; 12 nucleotides line up with TRBD2. Per germline, CDR1 SGHAT and CDR2 FQDESV (reference sequence). The V gene end was trimmed by 5 bases and the J gene end by 6 bases; junction bases not matched to a gene: 13. The CDR3 contains 17 residues. CDR3 region: CASSARTLAGGPKTQYF. In nucleotides, the CDR3 is TGTGCCAGCAGCGCCCGTACCCTAGCGGGAGGGCCTAAGACCCAGTACTTC.

This chain links TRBV28 with TRBJ1-1; a possible D gene is TRBD1 (6 bases). Deletions cut 5 bases from V and 2 bases from J, with 12 bases between. Germline V lookup: CDR1 MDHEN, CDR2 SYDVKM. The CDR3 sequence is 14 residues long. The CDR3 reads CASSPSGQNTEAFF. The CDR3 nucleotides are TGTGCCAGCAGTCCATCGGGACAAAACACTGAAGCTTTCTTT.

The chain employs TRBV9 and TRBJ2-2; a possible D gene is TRBD2 (6 bases). This CDR3 contains 15 residues. The V gene lost 0 bases and the J gene lost 2 bases, with 8 bases spanning the gap. Looked up from germline, CDR1 is SGDLS and CDR2 is YYNGEE. CDR3 protein: CASSVEGLNTGELFF. The CDR3, as DNA: TGTGCCAGCAGCGTAGAAGGACTAAACACCGGGGAGCTGTTTTTT.

This clone occurred a few times. The chain has TRBV29-1 and TRBJ2-5; 8 nucleotides agree with TRBD1. The CDR3 totals 15 residues. CDR1 is SQVTM, CDR2 ANQGSEA, per germline. V shed 7 bases, J shed 4 bases, and the junction held 14 bases outside the gene matches. CDR3 in amino acids: CSAGSDRVLGETQYF. The CDR3 nucleotides are TGCAGCGCAGGTTCGGACAGGGTGTTAGGAGAGACCCAGTACTTC.

The chain is built from TRBV7-9 and TRBJ1-2; D remains unclear. The ends were cut back, 4 bases at V and 3 bases at J, with 15 bases in the middle. Germline CDR1 reads SEHNR; CDR2 reads FQNEAQ (reference sequence). The CDR3 totals 15 residues. As DNA, the CDR3 is TGTGCCAGCAGCTCCCCACCCGGGCAAGACTATGGCTACACCTTC. Translated, it gives CASSSPPGQDYGYTF.

The V gene is TRBV5-5, the J gene TRBJ2-1; no clear D gene. The V end lost 1 base, the J end lost 2 bases, and 13 bases lay between the germline ends. CDR1 and CDR2 (germline): SGHKS, YYEKEE (reference sequence). This CDR3 is built from 16 residues. The CDR3 spells CASSLQGDTTYNEQFF. For the CDR3, the DNA is TGTGCCAGCAGCTTGCAAGGAGACACCACCTACAATGAGCAGTTCTTC.

This clone has a handful of counts. The genes are TRBV5-1 and TRBJ2-1; TRBD2 matches at 9 bases. V lost 6 bases to trimming and J lost 0 bases; unmatched junction nucleotides: 7. CDR1 and CDR2 from the germline V gene are SGHRS and YFSETQ. CDR3 size: 16 residues. In DNA, the CDR3 is TGCGCCAGCACCATAGCGGGAGTTACCTCCTACAATGAGCAGTTCTTC. The encoded protein is CASTIAGVTSYNEQFF.

The rearrangement uses TRBV30 and TRBJ2-3; no definite D call. Trimming took 1 base from V and 6 from J, leaving 14 bases between them. The CDR3 is made up of 14 amino acids. Germline assignment: CDR1 GTSNPN and CDR2 SVGIG (reference sequence). The CDR3 DNA is TGTGCCTGGAGTGCGTATCTAGTAACCGATACGCAGTATTTT. This codes for CAWSAYLVTDTQYF.

A single count supports this clone. The chain joins TRBV29-1 to TRBJ2-1; possibly TRBD2 for D (7 bases). The germline V gene has CDR1 SQVTM and CDR2 ANQGSEA. The CDR3 contains 13 residues. V was shortened by 0 bases and J by 12 bases, with 15 bases between the two germline ends. CDR3 sequence reads: CSVEEKGGARQFF. CDR3 bases: TGCAGCGTTGAAGAGAAAGGGGGGGCAAGGCAGTTCTTC.

This chain links TRBV6-1 with TRBJ2-2, with a weak D call TRBD1 (5 bases). V dropped 7 bases and J dropped 6 bases, with 15 bases sitting between them. CDR1 MNHNS and CDR2 SASEGT come from the germline V gene. This CDR3 region has 14 residues. The CDR3 region is CASKDIWRAGELFF. The CDR3 nucleotides read TGTGCCAGCAAGGACATATGGCGCGCCGGGGAGCTGTTTTTT.

The chain carries TRBV7-2 and TRBJ2-1, with 9 bases matching TRBD2. V was pared by 1 base and J by 4 bases, with 8 bases of the junction left unmatched. There are 17 residues in the CDR3. The germline CDR1 and CDR2 sequences are SGHTA and FQGNSA. The CDR3 here is CASSLDTASGTYNEQFF. The DNA of the CDR3 is TGTGCCAGCAGCTTAGACACAGCTAGCGGGACGTACAATGAGCAGTTCTTC. The variable domain in full, with the rest retrieved from reference TRBV7-2 and TRBJ2-1, is GAGVSQSPSNKVTEKGKDVELRCDPISGHTALYWYRQSLGQGLEFLIYFQGNSAPDKSGLPSDRFSAERTGGSVSTLTIQRTQQEDSAVYLCASSLDTASGTYNEQFFGPGTRLTVL.

This chain links TRBV9 with TRBJ1-2; 9 nucleotides match TRBD1. The V gene end was trimmed by 0 bases and the J gene end by 2 bases; junction bases not matched to a gene: 2. Germline CDR1 and CDR2: SGDLS and YYNGEE. This CDR3 is 15 amino acids long. This CDR3 reads CASSVGTGDNYGYTF. The CDR3 region has the DNA TGTGCCAGCAGCGTAGGGACAGGGGACAACTATGGCTACACCTTC.

The chain uses TRBV10-3 and TRBJ1-3, with D unresolved. Trimming took 8 bases from V and 10 from J, leaving 15 bases between them. Germline CDR1 reads ENHRY; CDR2 reads SYGVKD. This CDR3 has 12 amino acids. CDR3 DNA sequence: TGTGCCATCGGCGCAACTAGCTCGACCATATATTTT. Translating it yields CAIGATSSTIYF.

This sequence joins TRBV7-9 and TRBJ2-2, with 7 bases lining up with TRBD2. The CDR3 contains 17 residues. Germline V CDR1 and CDR2: SEHNR, FQNEAQ (reference sequence). The V segment lost 5 bases and the J segment 3 bases; nucleotides outside the gene matches: 12. CDR3 sequence: CASSPSRLASDTGELFF. Here the CDR3 DNA reads TGTGCCAGCAGCCCTTCAAGACTAGCTAGTGACACCGGGGAGCTGTTTTTT. The entire variable domain, with the rest obtained from reference TRBV7-9 and TRBJ2-2, is as follows: DTGVSQNPRHKITKRGQNVTFRCDPISEHNRLYWYRQTLGQGPEFLTYFQNEAQLEKSRLLSDRFSAERPKGSFSTLEIQRTEQGDSAMYLCASSPSRLASDTGELFFGEGSRLTVL.

The V gene is TRBV28, the J gene TRBJ1-1; D is ambiguous. Germline V gives CDR1 MDHEN, CDR2 SYDVKM. The CDR3 totals 13 residues. V gave up 8 bases and J gave up 6 bases, with 16 bases separating them. The CDR3 reads CASLTNLLSEAFF. In DNA, the CDR3 is TGTGCCAGCCTAACAAATCTCCTTTCTGAAGCTTTCTTT.

The chain combines TRBV7-9 with TRBJ2-1, with TRBD2 matching 8 bases. This CDR3 region has 16 residues. Germline-derived CDR1 and CDR2 are SEHNR and FQNEAQ (reference sequence). Germline trimming cut 7 bases from V and 8 bases from J; bases unmatched to any gene: 16. The CDR3 DNA sequence: TGTGCCAGCACCCGGGAGGGGTCGGGAGGGACGCATGAGCAGTTCTTC. This encodes CASTREGSGGTHEQFF.

The V call is TRBV5-6, the J call TRBJ2-6; TRBD2 aligns across 10 bases. The CDR3 runs to 18 residues. Germline V gene sequence: CDR1 SGHDT, CDR2 YYEEEE. Losses at the gene ends were 0 bases for V and 4 bases for J; bases not matched to a gene: 7. The DNA of the CDR3 is TGTGCCAGCAGCTTGGGAGTTAGCGGGAGGTCCGGGGCCAACGTCCTGACTTTC. It encodes CASSLGVSGRSGANVLTF.

The V and J genes are TRBV6-5 and TRBJ1-3; D remains unclear. The ends were cut back, 4 bases at V and 0 bases at J, with 10 bases in the middle. Germline CDR1 is MNHEY and CDR2 is SVGAGI. CDR3 length: 15 amino acids. DNA of the CDR3: TGTGCCAGCAGTTCCCAGACGGTCTCTGGAAACACCATATATTTT. It encodes CASSSQTVSGNTIYF.

The CDR3 loop reads CATSRPGLAGGGELFF. CDR3 sequence (DNA): TGTGCCACCAGCAGACCGGGACTAGCGGGAGGCGGGGAGCTGTTTTTT. The chain has TRBV15 and TRBJ2-2; TRBD2 agrees at 15 bases. Germline V gene lookup returns CDR1 LNHNV and CDR2 YYDKDF (reference sequence). This CDR3 spans 16 amino acids. V was pared by 2 bases and J by 7 bases, with 2 bases of the junction left unmatched.

The rearrangement uses TRBV2 and TRBJ2-7; either TRBD1 or TRBD2 may fit D (5 bases each). Germline V CDR1 and CDR2: SNHLY, FYNNEI. Trimming removed 5 bases at V and 0 bases at J, with 8 bases between. This CDR3 comprises 13 residues. This CDR3 reads CASSTGTSYEQYF. DNA of the CDR3: TGTGCCAGCAGTACCGGGACCTCCTACGAGCAGTACTTC.

This chain connects TRBV27 to TRBJ1-1, with D uncertain. Germline CDR1 is MNHEY and CDR2 is SMNVEV (reference sequence). The V end was cut by 6 bases, the J end by 4 bases, with 21 bases between. The length of the CDR3 is 16 residues. Written as DNA, the CDR3 is TGTGCCAGCAGGGCCCTGTGGGAGAAGGTAACCACTGAAGCTTTCTTT. Residues: CASRALWEKVTTEAFF.

This chain links TRBV2 with TRBJ2-7; 8 bases line up with TRBD1. V gave up 6 bases and J gave up 6 bases; unmatched junction bases: 7. Germline V CDR1 and CDR2: SNHLY, FYNNEI. CDR3 size: 13 residues. CDR3 in amino acids: CASRGTGTSEQYF. CDR3 coding DNA: TGTGCCAGCAGAGGGACAGGAACCTCCGAGCAGTACTTC.

The gene calls are TRBV28 and TRBJ1-1; unclear D gene. Germline CDR1 reads MDHEN; CDR2 reads SYDVKM. V gave up 6 bases and J gave up 2 bases, with 7 bases separating them. This CDR3 region has 12 residues. The CDR3 spells CASSQINTEAFF. The DNA for the CDR3 is TGTGCCAGCAGCCAGATAAACACTGAAGCTTTCTTT.

V and J are TRBV7-2 and TRBJ2-1; 11 bases align to TRBD2. V was pared by 1 base and J by 9 bases, with 5 bases of the junction left unmatched. Germline values: CDR1 SGHTA, CDR2 FQGNSA. This CDR3 is 15 amino acids long. CDR3 nucleotides: TGTGCCAGCAGCTTAGGCCATGGGACTAGCGGTGAGCAGTTCTTC. The encoded protein is CASSLGHGTSGEQFF.

V gene TRBV6-6 combines with J gene TRBJ2-3; the D is unclear. V lost 3 bases, J lost 5 bases, and 6 bases lay in between. The CDR3 is made up of 12 amino acids. The germline CDR1 and CDR2 sequences are MNHNY and SVGAGI (reference sequence). The CDR3 protein is CASSYLGDTQYF. CDR3 nucleotides: TGTGCCAGCAGTTATTTAGGAGATACGCAGTATTTT.